These 3 T cell receptor beta chains came from one sample sequenced in a study of blood T cells in healthy people across ages. Together with a sample-barcoded 5' primer, a J-beta primer mix was included in a second PCR lasting about 7 to 11 cycles. TCRdb fed the 5' RACE reads into MiXCR, producing one record per CDR3 protein. Here the sample spans 650,000 to 950,000 distinct CDR3 sequences, 44% being singletons. The sample comprised blood. These receptors all stem from a man between 60 and 75 years old in good health.

This clonotype was detected only a few times. V and J are TRBV20-1 and TRBJ1-6; D not certain. CDR3 length equals 14 residues. The germline V gene encodes CDR1 DFQATT and CDR2 SNEGSKA (reference sequence). V lost 0 bases to trimming and J lost 10 bases, with 13 bases between them. This CDR3 reads CSAREVSGFSPLHF. In DNA, the CDR3 is TGCAGTGCTAGAGAAGTCTCGGGGTTCTCACCCCTCCACTTT.

This clonotype was seen a few times. The rearrangement links TRBV28 to TRBJ2-7; 8 nucleotides line up with TRBD1. Germline-derived CDR1 and CDR2 are MDHEN and SYDVKM. CDR3 length: 16 residues. The V and J ends lost 7 bases and 0 bases, in that order; junction bases with no gene match: 11. This CDR3 reads CASTGTGRGASYEQYF. DNA for the CDR3: TGTGCCAGCACCGGGACAGGAAGAGGGGCCTCCTACGAGCAGTACTTC.

This clonotype showed up just a few times. This chain links TRBV4-3 with TRBJ2-3, with a possible D match to TRBD2 (5 bases). This CDR3 is 13 amino acids long. CDR1 is LGHNA, CDR2 YSLEER, per germline. V shed 5 bases and J shed 4 bases, with 10 bases lying between them. The CDR3 is CASSGTGADTQYF. The CDR3 bases are TGCGCCAGCAGCGGAACCGGGGCAGATACGCAGTATTTT.